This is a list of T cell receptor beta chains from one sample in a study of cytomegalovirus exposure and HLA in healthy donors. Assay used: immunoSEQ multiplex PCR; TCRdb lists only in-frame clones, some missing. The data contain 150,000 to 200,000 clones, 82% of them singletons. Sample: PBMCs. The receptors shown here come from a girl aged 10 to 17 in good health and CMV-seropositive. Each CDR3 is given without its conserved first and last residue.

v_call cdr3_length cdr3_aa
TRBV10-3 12 AISPAGRGEKLF
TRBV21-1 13 ASSKGEGRSETQY
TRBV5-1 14 ASSLGLTGSNYEQY
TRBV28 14 ASSNPLAGVRDEQF
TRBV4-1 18 ASSQGAADRGPYSNQPQH
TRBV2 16 ASSDTGTLSPYQETQY
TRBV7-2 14 ASSLEGTSGTETQY
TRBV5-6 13 ASSLGVGSGYEQY
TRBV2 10 ASDAGDQPQH
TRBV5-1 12 ASSFGPGSDEQF
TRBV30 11 AWSLRSNYGYT
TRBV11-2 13 ASSPEAREVYTQY
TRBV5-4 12 ASSSRDFPNEQF
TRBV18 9 ASSLSYEQY
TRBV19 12 ASSIQGVNYGYT
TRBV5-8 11 ASSAALTDTQY
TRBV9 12 ASSRGAAQETQY
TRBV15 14 ATTQGQGASTDTQY
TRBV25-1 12 ASSEWGDNSPLH
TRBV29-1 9 SVETGLRYT
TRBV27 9 ASRVGGVYT
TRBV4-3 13 ASSHSRGREDTQY
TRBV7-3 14 ASSPFGGGAEDTQY
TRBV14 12 ASSQDGLEETQY